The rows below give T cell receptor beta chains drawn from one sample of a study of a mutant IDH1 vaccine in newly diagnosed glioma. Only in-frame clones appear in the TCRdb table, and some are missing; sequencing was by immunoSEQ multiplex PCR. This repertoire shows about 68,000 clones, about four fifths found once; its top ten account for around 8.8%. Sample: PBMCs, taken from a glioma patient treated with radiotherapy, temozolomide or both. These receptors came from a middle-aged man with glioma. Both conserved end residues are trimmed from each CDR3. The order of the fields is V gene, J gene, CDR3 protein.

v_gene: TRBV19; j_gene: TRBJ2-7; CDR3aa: ASSPRGAYEQY
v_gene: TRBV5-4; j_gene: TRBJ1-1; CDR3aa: ASSARDTEAF
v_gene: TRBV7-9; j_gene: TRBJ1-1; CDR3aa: ASSSNRGQEAF
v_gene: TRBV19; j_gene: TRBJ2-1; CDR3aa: ASSMGTGTYNEQF
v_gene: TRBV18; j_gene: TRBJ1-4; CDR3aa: ASSPSQGAYEKLF
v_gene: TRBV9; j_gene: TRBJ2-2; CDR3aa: ASKRGVDTGELF
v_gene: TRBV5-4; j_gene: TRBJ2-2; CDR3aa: ASSPTGTGYTGELF
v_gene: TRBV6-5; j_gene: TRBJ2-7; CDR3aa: ASSWDRSSYEQY
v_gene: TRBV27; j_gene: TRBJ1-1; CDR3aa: ASSLQGARTEAF
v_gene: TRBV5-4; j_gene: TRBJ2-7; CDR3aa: ASTAGGSSYEQY
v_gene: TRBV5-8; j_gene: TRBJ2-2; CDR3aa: ASSLMAAPRIVTGELF
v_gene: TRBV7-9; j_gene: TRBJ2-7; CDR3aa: ASSFQMRLAGVHEQY
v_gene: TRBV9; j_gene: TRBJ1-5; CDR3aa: ASSVDLNQPQH
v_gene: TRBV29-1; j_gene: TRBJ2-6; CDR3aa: SVADTAGAGANVLT
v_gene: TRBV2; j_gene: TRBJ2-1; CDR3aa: ASSEFRGSYNEQF
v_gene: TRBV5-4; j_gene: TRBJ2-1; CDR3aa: ASSLDSRVTYNEQF
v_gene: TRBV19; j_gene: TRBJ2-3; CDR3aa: ASSGGAGGTDTQY
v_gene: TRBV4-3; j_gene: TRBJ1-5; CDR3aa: ASSQGYRGNQPQH
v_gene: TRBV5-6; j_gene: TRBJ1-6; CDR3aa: ASSRGSTNSPLH
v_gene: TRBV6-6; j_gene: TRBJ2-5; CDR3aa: ASSYSAGGYQETQY
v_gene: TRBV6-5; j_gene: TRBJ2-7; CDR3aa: ASSGGGAKPYEQY
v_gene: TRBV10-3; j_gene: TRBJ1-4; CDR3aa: AISADRGQGEKLF
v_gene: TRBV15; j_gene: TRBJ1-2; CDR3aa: ATSRDPADPYGYT
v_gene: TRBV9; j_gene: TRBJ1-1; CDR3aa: ASGQSHTEAF
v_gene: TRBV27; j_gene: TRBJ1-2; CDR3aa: ASSATGSYGYT
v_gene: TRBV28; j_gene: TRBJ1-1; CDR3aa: ATSGGLAEAF
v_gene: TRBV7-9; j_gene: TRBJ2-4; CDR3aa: ASSLGGAGYIQY
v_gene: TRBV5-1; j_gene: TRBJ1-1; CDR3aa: ASSLAGREANTEAF
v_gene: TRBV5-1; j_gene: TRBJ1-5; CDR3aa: ASSLSEGQPQH
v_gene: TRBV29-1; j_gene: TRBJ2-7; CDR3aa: SVETNSRKSRYEQY
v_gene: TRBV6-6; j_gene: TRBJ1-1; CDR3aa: ASSPRGMNTEAF
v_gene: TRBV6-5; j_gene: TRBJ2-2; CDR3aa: ASSLGNSRELF
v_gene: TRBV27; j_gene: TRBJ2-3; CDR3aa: ASSLPGGFGTDTQY
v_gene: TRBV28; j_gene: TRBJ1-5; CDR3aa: ASSSAGGGDQPQH
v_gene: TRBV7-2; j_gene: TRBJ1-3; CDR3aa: ASSLVPGPGNTIY
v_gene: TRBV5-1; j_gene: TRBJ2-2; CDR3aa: ASSLVQDFTGELF
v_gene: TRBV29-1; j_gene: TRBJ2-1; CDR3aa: SAARAYNEQF
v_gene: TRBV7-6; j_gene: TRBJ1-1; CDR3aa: ATSWDPGTQNTEAF
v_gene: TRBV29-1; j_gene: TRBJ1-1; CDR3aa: SARRVNTEAF
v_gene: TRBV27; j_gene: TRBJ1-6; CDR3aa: ASSLPRSPLH
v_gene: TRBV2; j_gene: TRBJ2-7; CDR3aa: ASRPTGGTYEQY
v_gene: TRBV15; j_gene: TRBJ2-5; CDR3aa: ATSRGLVEQETQY
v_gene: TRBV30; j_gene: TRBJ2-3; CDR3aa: AWRFGQARGTDTQY
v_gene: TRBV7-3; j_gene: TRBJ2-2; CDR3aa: ASSQQGADTGELF
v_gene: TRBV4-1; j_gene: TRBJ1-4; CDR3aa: ASSRAGLEKLF
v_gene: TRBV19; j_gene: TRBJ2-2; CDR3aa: ASSMRGGRGSNTGELF
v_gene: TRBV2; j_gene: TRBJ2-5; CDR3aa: ASRAPLAGETQY
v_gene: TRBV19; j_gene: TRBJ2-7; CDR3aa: ASSMGTVSSYEQY